Presented here are 9 T cell receptor beta chains from one specimen sequenced in a study of siplizumab effects on memory and regulatory T cells. The protocol was immunoSEQ multiplex PCR, while the TCRdb copy is restricted to in-frame clones and leaves out a portion. The table lists roughly 82,000 clones, approximately 88% of them singletons. Sequencing was carried out using Tregs sorted from blood. The receptors shown here come from a human donor in good health.

The chain has TRBV7-3 and TRBJ2-5; 9 nucleotides match TRBD2. CDR1 SGHTA and CDR2 FQGTGA come from the germline V gene. The CDR3 sequence is 15 residues long. Losses at the gene ends were 6 bases for V and 2 bases for J; bases not matched to a gene: 7. CDR3: CASRGGLAGQETQYF. Written as DNA, the CDR3 is TGTGCCAGCAGGGGCGGGCTAGCGGGGCAAGAGACCCAGTACTTC. The full variable domain, in which reference TRBV7-3 and TRBJ2-5 provide the parts outside the CDR3, is GAGVSQTPSNKVTEKGKYVELRCDPISGHTALYWYRQSLGQGPEFLIYFQGTGAADDSGLPNDRFFAVRPEGSVSTLKIQRTERGDSAVYLCASRGGLAGQETQYFGPGTRLLVL.

The chain carries TRBV28 and TRBJ2-3, with 9 nucleotides matching TRBD1. Germline V gives CDR1 MDHEN, CDR2 SYDVKM. Trimming at V came to 6 bases and at J to 3 bases, leaving 7 bases not matched to a gene. The CDR3 sequence is 15 residues long. CDR3 protein: CASSPGGQGTDTQYF. As DNA, the CDR3 is TGTGCCAGCAGCCCGGGGGGACAGGGAACAGATACGCAGTATTTT.

The chain combines TRBV7-9 with TRBJ2-7, with 7 bases matching TRBD1. Per germline, CDR1 SEHNR and CDR2 FQNEAQ (reference sequence). The CDR3 sequence is 15 residues long. The ends lost 5 bases at V and 2 bases at J; junction bases unmatched: 9. CDR3 sequence: CASSLRQGFAYEQYF. CDR3 sequence (DNA): TGTGCCAGCAGCCTTAGACAGGGCTTCGCCTACGAGCAGTACTTC.

This chain links TRBV19 with TRBJ1-2; a weak D match, TRBD1 (6 bases). V was shortened by 7 bases and J by 4 bases, with 13 bases between the two germline ends. There are 13 residues in the CDR3. Germline-derived CDR1 and CDR2 are LNHDA and SQIVND (reference sequence). The CDR3 region is CASTRRTVYGYTF. As DNA, the CDR3 is TGTGCCAGTACCCGTCGGACAGTCTATGGCTACACCTTC.

The chain joins TRBV30 to TRBJ2-7; D is unresolved. The V end lost 1 base, the J end lost 6 bases, and 10 bases lay between the germline ends. Germline values: CDR1 GTSNPN, CDR2 SVGIG (reference sequence). CDR3 length: 12 residues. DNA for the CDR3: TGTGCCTGGAGTGACAGCCCCACCGAGCAGTACTTC. Translating gives CAWSDSPTEQYF.

This chain joins TRBV5-4 and TRBJ2-3; no clear D. This CDR3 contains 12 residues. The germline V gene encodes CDR1 SGHNT and CDR2 YYREEE (reference sequence). V was clipped by 2 bases and J by 8 bases, with 9 bases between them. The chain's CDR3 is CASSLNPFTQYF. The CDR3 DNA is TGTGCCAGCAGCTTAAATCCCTTTACGCAGTATTTT.

The chain couples TRBV2 to TRBJ1-4; D perhaps matches TRBD1 (6 bases). The CDR3 runs 16 residues. The ends were cut back, 6 bases at V and 0 bases at J, with 14 bases in the middle. Looked up from germline, CDR1 is SNHLY and CDR2 is FYNNEI. This chain's CDR3 is CASSATGTTTNEKLFF. DNA for the CDR3: TGTGCCAGCAGCGCAACCGGGACAACAACTAATGAAAAACTGTTTTTT.

The chain is built from TRBV28 and TRBJ2-2; 8 bases line up with TRBD1. The CDR3 runs 14 residues. CDR1 and CDR2 (germline): MDHEN, SYDVKM. With 6 bases clipped from V and 2 bases from J, the junction kept 2 bases outside the gene matches. The CDR3: CASSRGRNTGELFF. The CDR3 nucleotides read TGTGCCAGCAGCAGGGGGCGAAACACCGGGGAGCTGTTTTTT.

This clone has just a few counts. The gene calls are TRBV28 and TRBJ1-6; D gene unclear. The CDR3 extends over 13 amino acids. The germline V gene encodes CDR1 MDHEN and CDR2 SYDVKM. V lost 8 bases to trimming and J lost 7 bases, with 12 bases between them. The CDR3 region has the DNA TGTGCCAGCGGGAGAGAGTGGAATTCACCCCTCCACTTT. This sequence encodes CASGREWNSPLHF.